The present TCR beta chain was sequenced within a study of cytomegalovirus exposure and HLA in healthy donors. Study results and caveats: TCR beta V segments were, for the most part, productive about 87% or about 30% of the time in an earlier analysis. Reportedly, HLA-A and HLA-B alleles of most subjects were accurately predicted from TCR beta. V- and J-gene trimming in TCR beta was tied to a missense DCLRE1C variant by an analysis performed later.

Details on this clone: Its antigen is still unknown. The germline gene is not matched at one end of the junction; a read error may be the cause.

Germline V gene sequence: CDR1 LGHNA, CDR2 YSLEER. CDR3 length: 13 residues. Use of 60 Vbeta and 13 Jbeta primers characterized the PCR. Generated by immunoSEQ multiplex PCR, the TCRdb table keeps only in-frame clones and is missing some. Of 150,000 to 200,000 clones listed, about 77% are singletons. The chain is built from TRBV4-3 and TRBJ2-1; 11 bases are a match to TRBD2. The specimen was PBMCs. This TCR was recovered from a woman in her thirties in good health and CMV-seropositive. The chain's CDR3 is CASSQVLGLAEVF. The DNA for the CDR3 is TGCGCCAGCAGCCAAGTATTGGGACTAGCGGAAGTCTTC.